This TCR beta chain was retrieved from a study of regulatory T cells in long-lasting Graves disease. Points from the study as a whole: The work looked only at peripheral blood and did not look at thyroid tissue. With persistent disease, TRBV28, TRBJ1-2 and TRBJ2-5 were the favored segments. The small sample size may have reduced accuracy.

Assembly of TCR beta libraries relied on iRepertoire HTBI primers together with Arm-PCR of CDR3 regions. TCRdb ran MiXCR on the multiplex PCR reads and lists one entry per CDR3 protein. The repertoire consists of approximately 360,000 distinct CDR3 sequences, with 23% occurring once and the leading ten covering around 30%. The CDR3 loop spans 14 amino acids. Germline lookup yields CDR1 DFQATT and CDR2 SNEGSKA (reference sequence). Regarding time point: persistent/refractory GD, antithyroid drugs over 5 years with positive TRAb. PBMCs were the source of the RNA used for TCR sequencing. As for this clonotype: What it binds is not known. Germline is not matched at one junction end, which may reflect a read error.

The receptor's source is a woman aged 40 to 50 with Graves disease. The chain combines TRBV20-1 with TRBJ2-2, with D tentatively TRBD1 or TRBD2 (5 bases each). The material sequenced was peripheral blood mononuclear cells (PBMCs), taken when the disease was refractory, from a patient treated with antithyroid drugs. In nucleotides, the CDR3 is TGCAGTGCTAGGGACATCACGAACACCGGGGAGCTGTCTTTT. Protein sequence: CSARDITNTGELSF.